This entry concerns a single T cell receptor beta chain. Its antigen is as yet unknown. The library came from three nested PCR rounds adapted from ARM-PCR protocols. TCRdb itself ran the multiplex PCR reads through MiXCR, one entry per CDR3 protein. There are under 250,000 distinct CDR3 sequences in the sample; over 55% occur only once, and 20% to 25% lies in the top ten. The data were taken from a study of tumor and adjacent non-tumor tissue in lung cancer. The template was RNA from unsorted bulk tissue. Chemotherapy-naive patients with new lung cancer underwent thoracic surgery in China, August–November 2014. Points from the study as a whole: Top 100 clones took a larger repertoire share in normal lung.

There are 13 residues in the CDR3. J was trimmed by 5 bases and V by 10 bases; bases with no gene match: 8. The germline gives CDR1 MNHNS, CDR2 SASEGT. This sequence was found in a man aged 60 to 75 with non-small cell lung cancer. The sequencing input was lung tumor tissue. This chain links TRBV6-1 with TRBJ2-3, with 8 bases fitting TRBD2. CDR3 sequence: CANTWAGGDTQYF. The CDR3 DNA follows: TGTGCCAACACTTGGGCGGGAGGAGATACGCAGTATTTT.